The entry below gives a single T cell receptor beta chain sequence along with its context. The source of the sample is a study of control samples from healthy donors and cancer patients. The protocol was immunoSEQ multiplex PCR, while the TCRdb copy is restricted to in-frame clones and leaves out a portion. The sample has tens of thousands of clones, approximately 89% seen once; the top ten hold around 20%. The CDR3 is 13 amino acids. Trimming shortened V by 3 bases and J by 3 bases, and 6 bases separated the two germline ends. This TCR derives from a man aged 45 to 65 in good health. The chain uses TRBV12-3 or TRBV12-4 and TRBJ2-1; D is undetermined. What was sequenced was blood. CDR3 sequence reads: CASSFSLYNEQFF. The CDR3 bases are TGTGCCAGCAGTTTTTCCCTCTACAATGAGCAGTTCTTC.